This T cell receptor (beta chain) was identified in a study of blood T cell repertoires in COVID-19. Some clones are missing from TCRdb's copy, which holds only in-frame ones; the method was immunoSEQ multiplex PCR. This sample carries about 220,000 clones, around 80% of them seen once, and the ten largest clones take 10% to 15%. The germline V and J ends were trimmed by 4 bases and 0 bases, with 14 bases remaining between them. The CDR3 has 16 residues. Germline V gene sequence: CDR1 SGHTA, CDR2 FQGTGA. The clonotype was recovered from a human donor in a cohort sampled during active COVID-19. The J gene is TRBJ2-3, the V gene TRBV7-3; D remains unclear. The sequenced sample consisted of peripheral blood. The CDR3 reads CASSSDTYASTDTQYF. CDR3 nucleotides: TGTGCCAGCAGCTCTGACACGTACGCTAGCACAGATACGCAGTATTTT.